This TCR beta chain was observed in a study of CD8+ T cells in alopecia areata (dated by TCRdb to about 2018). With regard to the full study: The treated patients, all with moderate-to-severe alopecia areata, were enrolled in an open-label pilot trial of oral tofacitinib given at 5 to 10 mg twice daily. The study used high-throughput TCRbeta sequencing to examine T cell clonal expansion in alopecia areata, in both the C3H/HeJ mouse model and human patients. Amplification of TCRbeta CDR3 regions was done by immunoSEQ multiplex PCR using 35 Vbeta forward primers and 13 Jbeta reverse primers. Clonality in the scalp was compared among normal scalp (n=4), patchy alopecia areata scalp (n=8), and alopecia totalis/universalis scalp (n=8). Tofacitinib was administered for 6 to 18 months, and 6 months of follow-up off drug were then conducted to assess delayed response and recurrence. In humans, TCRbeta sequencing was performed on scalp tissue and on sorted CD4+ and CD8+ peripheral blood T cells from healthy controls and from patients with patchy or totalis/universalis alopecia areata. RNA was obtained with the PAXgene miRNA kit for fixed scalp, the miRNeasy kit for PBMCs, and the RNeasy kit for mouse skin. Tofacitinib-treated patients had biopsies at baseline and at 4 and 24 weeks of treatment, with a later scalp biopsy in several patients.

Library preparation employed the immunoSEQ multiplex PCR assay. RNA was extracted from all samples and reverse transcribed into cDNA as template for TCR sequencing. SuperScript III was used to make first-strand cDNA, primed with a 2:1 mix of oligo-dT and random hexamers. A synthetic immune receptor repertoire was used to gauge amplification bias, and whatever bias remained was removed computationally. On the study's bioinformatics: Raw reads were preprocessed to remove errors, and CDR3 was defined according to IMGT conventions as the region from the conserved cysteine to phenylalanine. To get clonality, Shannon entropy was normalized by log2 of the number of productive unique TCRs and the result was subtracted from 1. Scalp TCRbeta sequences were cross-referenced with sorted blood CD4 and CD8 repertoires so that the CD4 or CD8 identity of scalp clones could be inferred. Entries here come from immuneACCESS through TCRdb and include only in-frame sequences with V and J called. Some clones fail to appear in such tables; in the studies checked, an unresolved V gene covers under half of the shortfall, and the cause of the remainder is unknown. The V and J calls and clone size are taken from that table; D and trimming were inferred from the DNA. The sample includes approximately 12,000 clones, with about three fifths observed a single time. Of the sample, about 22% falls within the top ten clones.

The CDR3 sequence holds 15 residues, the cysteine and phenylalanine included. The only DNA kept is the CDR3, 45 bases in frame from the first base. Taken from the germline V gene, the CDR1 and CDR2 loops are MDHEN and SYDVKM. Trimming removed 7 bases from V and 6 bases from J, leaving 22 bases between the germline ends. Overall results and qualifications from the work: Compared with normal scalp, lesional scalp, particularly in alopecia totalis/universalis, had higher clonality and more expanded CD8+ clones, which suggests antigenic drive. Resident alphabeta T cells in normal human skin are also sequenced, complicating scalp TCR repertoire analysis, unlike mouse skin dominated by gammadelta T cells. Shared TCR sequences between patients were less evident than in mice, which may be partly attributable to HLA diversity in the patient population.

Lesional scalp punch biopsies and peripheral blood were obtained from alopecia areata patients. Scalp biopsies from humans were placed right away in PAXgene tissue containers for fixation. In regard to this clone: The clone's antigen remains unknown. Qualities for individual bases were not recorded, and no much larger clone is one base off.

Sequencing was carried out using skin. Recombination connected TRBV28 to TRBJ2-7; the D assignment is uncertain and may be TRBD1 or TRBD2, with 5 bases supporting each. The sequence came from a human donor with alopecia areata. The sequence in DNA is TGTGCCAGCATCCCGACGGCTGGGACGAGGGCCGAGCAGTACTTC. Its amino acids are CASIPTAGTRAEQYF.